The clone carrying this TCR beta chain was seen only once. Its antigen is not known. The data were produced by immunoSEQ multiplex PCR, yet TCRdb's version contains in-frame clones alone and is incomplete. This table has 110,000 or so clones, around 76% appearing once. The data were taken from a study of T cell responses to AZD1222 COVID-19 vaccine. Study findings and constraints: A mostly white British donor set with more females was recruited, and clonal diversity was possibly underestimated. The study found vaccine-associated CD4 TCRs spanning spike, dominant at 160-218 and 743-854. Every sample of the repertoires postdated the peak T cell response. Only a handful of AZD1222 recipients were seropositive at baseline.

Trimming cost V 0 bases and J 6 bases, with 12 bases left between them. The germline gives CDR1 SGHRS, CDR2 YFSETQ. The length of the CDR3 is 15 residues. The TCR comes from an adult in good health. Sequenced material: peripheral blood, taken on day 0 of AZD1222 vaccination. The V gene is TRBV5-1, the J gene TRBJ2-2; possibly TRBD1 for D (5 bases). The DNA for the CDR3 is TGCGCCAGCAGCTTGGAGGCAGGGTGGTCCGGGGAGCTGTTTTTT. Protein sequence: CASSLEAGWSGELFF. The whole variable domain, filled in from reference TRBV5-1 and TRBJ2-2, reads KAGVTQTPRYLIKTRGQQVTLSCSPISGHRSVSWYQQTPGQGLQFLFEYFSETQRNKGNFPGRFSGRQFSNSRSEMNVSTLELGDSALYLCASSLEAGWSGELFFGEGSRLTVL.